Shown below are 14 T cell receptor beta chains from a single sample sequenced in a study of T-cell memory formation after mild COVID-19. TCRdb reanalysed the 5' RACE reads using MiXCR and keeps one entry per CDR3 protein. The table has about 130,000 distinct CDR3 sequences, approximately 17% seen once; the top ten hold 4% to 6%. The sample taken for sequencing was PBMCs or a T cell subset sorted from them (not recorded which). All receptors come from a man aged 18-30 years who had mild COVID-19 (a few samples of this study predate the infection). Cell type and time point are not known.

The chain employs TRBV6-5 and TRBJ2-3, with 7 bases that match TRBD2. The CDR3 totals 15 residues. After removal of 2 bases from V and 2 bases from J, the junction contained 4 bases not matched to a gene. CDR1 is MNHEY, CDR2 SVGAGI, per germline. The CDR3 DNA is TGTGCCAGCAGTTACAGCGCGGGAGACACAGATACGCAGTATTTT. Its protein is CASSYSAGDTDTQYF.

V is TRBV10-3 and J is TRBJ2-7, with 9 bases aligning to TRBD2. V dropped 0 bases and J dropped 3; count of bases not matched to a gene: 6. Germline loops: CDR1 ENHRY, CDR2 SYGVKD. The CDR3 is 16 residues long. The chain's CDR3 is CAISESGVAGVYEQYF. DNA of the CDR3: TGTGCCATCAGTGAGTCCGGGGTAGCGGGGGTCTACGAGCAGTACTTC.

This chain joins TRBV29-1 and TRBJ2-1; weak D call: TRBD2 (7 bases). Germline values: CDR1 SQVTM, CDR2 ANQGSEA. The V end lost 0 bases, the J end lost 4 bases, and 13 bases lay between the germline ends. The CDR3 length is 15 residues. CDR3 amino acids: CSVEDRGGPYNEQFF. The DNA of the CDR3 is TGCAGCGTTGAAGATAGGGGGGGGCCATACAATGAGCAGTTCTTC.

This clonotype came up many times. At one boundary the junction diverges from the germline segment, which might be a read error. The CDR3 spells CASSLVGQETQYF. CDR3 DNA sequence: TGTGCCAGCAGCTTGGTGGGGCAAGAGACCCAGTACTTC. The chain combines TRBV5-1 with TRBJ2-5; D unclear. The CDR3 is made up of 13 amino acids. Germline CDR1 reads SGHRS; CDR2 reads YFSETQ.

This clonotype was counted a few times. The CDR3 reads CSVVVSGGIGETQYF. CDR3 coding DNA: TGCAGCGTTGTTGTGAGCGGGGGGATAGGCGAGACCCAGTACTTC. J is TRBJ2-5 and V is TRBV29-1; 9 bases map to TRBD2. With 4 bases clipped from V and 5 bases from J, the junction kept 11 bases outside the gene matches. CDR1 and CDR2 from the germline V gene are SQVTM and ANQGSEA. CDR3 length: 15 residues. Looking up the rest from reference TRBV29-1 and TRBJ2-5 gives the full variable domain: SAVISQKPSRDICQRGTSLTIQCQVDSQVTMMFWYRQQPGQSLTLIATANQGSEATYESGFVIDKFPISRPNLTFSTLTVSNMSPEDSSIYLCSVVVSGGIGETQYFGPGTRLLVL.

This clonotype was seen only a few times. The chain combines TRBV7-3 with TRBJ2-2; 8 bases map to TRBD2. The junction had 5 bases not matched to a gene; V was cut back by 5 bases and J by 0 bases. This CDR3 region has 16 residues. Germline-derived CDR1 and CDR2 are SGHTA and FQGTGA. CDR3 in DNA: TGTGCCAGCAGCCCTCCGGGGGGGACGAACACCGGGGAGCTGTTTTTT. This sequence encodes CASSPPGGTNTGELFF.

V usage is TRBV25-1 and J usage is TRBJ1-2; D remains ambiguous. CDR1 and CDR2 (germline): MGHDK, SYGVNS. The CDR3 is 13 residues long. Trimming pared 6 bases from V and 7 bases from J, leaving 15 bases between. CDR3 in DNA: TGTGCCAGCAGCGGGTTGGGGTTAGGTGGCTACACCTTC. Protein: CASSGLGLGGYTF.

The rearrangement joins TRBV20-1 to TRBJ2-3; weak D call: TRBD2 (7 bases). This CDR3 region has 15 residues. Trimming took 7 bases from V and 2 from J, leaving 19 bases between them. Germline V CDR1 and CDR2: DFQATT, SNEGSKA (reference sequence). This chain's CDR3 is CSVTSGGHYTDTQYF. The CDR3, as DNA: TGCAGTGTCACTTCGGGGGGACATTACACAGATACGCAGTATTTT.

This clonotype was detected a few times. The chain employs TRBV5-1 and TRBJ2-3; 12 bases match TRBD2. Germline V lookup: CDR1 SGHRS, CDR2 YFSETQ. This CDR3 is 14 amino acids long. J gave up 7 bases and V 7 bases, and 7 bases lay outside the gene matches. DNA for the CDR3: TGCGCCAGCGACCTACTAGCGGGGGGTAATACGCAGTATTTT. Encoded protein: CASDLLAGGNTQYF.

This clonotype has only a few counts. The CDR3 coding sequence is TGCAGTGCCGACTTAACTCGGGGGGGCCCGTGGACCCAGTACTTC. Translated: CSADLTRGGPWTQYF. V gene TRBV20-1 combines with J gene TRBJ2-5; 8 nucleotides agree with TRBD2. From germline, CDR1 is DFQATT and CDR2 SNEGSKA (reference sequence). CDR3 length equals 15 residues. V gave up 6 bases and J gave up 7 bases; unmatched junction bases: 16.

The chain joins TRBV7-3 to TRBJ2-3, with 10 bases aligning to TRBD2. J was trimmed by 4 bases and V by 0 bases; bases with no gene match: 7. Germline V gene sequence: CDR1 SGHTA, CDR2 FQGTGA. The CDR3 has 17 amino acids. This CDR3 reads CASSLTAPLAGADTQYF. The DNA of the CDR3 is TGTGCCAGCAGCTTAACCGCCCCCCTAGCGGGGGCAGATACGCAGTATTTT. The whole variable domain, remainder taken from reference TRBV7-3 and TRBJ2-3, is GAGVSQTPSNKVTEKGKYVELRCDPISGHTALYWYRQSLGQGPEFLIYFQGTGAADDSGLPNDRFFAVRPEGSVSTLKIQRTERGDSAVYLCASSLTAPLAGADTQYFGPGTRLTVL.

This clonotype was seen more than once but under ten times. The chain has TRBV28 and TRBJ2-1; 10 bases fit TRBD2. The CDR3 is 14 residues long. Germline V gene sequence: CDR1 MDHEN, CDR2 SYDVKM. The trim removed 6 bases at V and 7 bases at J, leaving 6 bases unmatched. The CDR3 here is CASSRTSGENEQFF. DNA of the CDR3: TGTGCCAGCAGCCGAACTAGCGGGGAGAATGAGCAGTTCTTC.

This clonotype has more than one count but fewer than ten. The genes are TRBV4-1 and TRBJ2-2, with TRBD1 as a possible D gene (7 bases). The CDR3 loop spans 17 amino acids. The germline CDR1 and CDR2 sequences are MGHRA and YSYEKL. Trimming shortened V by 5 bases and J by 1 base, and 17 bases separated the two germline ends. The CDR3 loop is CASSTRTGLKNTGELFF. DNA for the CDR3: TGCGCCAGCAGCACCAGGACAGGACTAAAGAACACCGGGGAGCTGTTTTTT.

The rearrangement uses TRBV30 and TRBJ2-1; 13 bases align to TRBD2. From germline, CDR1 is GTSNPN and CDR2 SVGIG (reference sequence). The CDR3 length is 17 residues. V shed 2 bases, J shed 8 bases, and the junction held 12 bases outside the gene matches. This chain's CDR3 is CAWSLSWTSGGFDEQFF. CDR3 DNA sequence: TGTGCCTGGAGTTTATCCTGGACTAGCGGGGGTTTCGATGAGCAGTTCTTC.